One sample yielded the 26 T cell receptor beta chains listed below, sequenced in a study of T cells of healthy individuals (dated by TCRdb to the late 2010s). Receptor amplification or capture employed 5' RACE. The listed sequencing device is Illumina MiSeq. The public reads were run again by TCRdb, first through fastp at Q25 and then through MiXCR, and only productive beta chains were kept. Each CDR3 protein gets just one entry, which takes the most common genes and DNA from the rows behind it. The sample table shows approximately 52,000 distinct CDR3 sequences, and 14% to 15% are seen once. The ten top clones hold 15% to 20% of the sample. These receptors were taken from a human donor in good health.

The CDR3 region has the DNA TGTGCCAGCAGCTTAGGACAGGCCACCCTCTATGGCTACACCTTC. This translates into CASSLGQATLYGYTF. This sequence joins TRBV7-2 and TRBJ1-2; the D gene is possibly TRBD1 (6 bases). V lost 1 base and J 4 bases, leaving 13 bases between the germline ends. This CDR3 is built from 15 residues. CDR1 and CDR2 (germline): SGHTA, FQGNSA.

The chain couples TRBV20-1 to TRBJ1-1; D ambiguous. V gave up 6 bases and J gave up 10 bases, with 9 bases separating them. CDR3 length: 9 residues. Germline CDR1 is DFQATT and CDR2 is SNEGSKA (reference sequence). The CDR3 here is CSANFRAFF. CDR3 nucleotides: TGCAGTGCCAACTTCAGAGCTTTCTTT.

This clonotype is medium-sized. This sequence joins TRBV6-2 or TRBV6-3 and TRBJ2-3, with TRBD2 identical over 7 bases. From germline, CDR1 is MNHEY and CDR2 SVGEGT. J was trimmed by 2 bases and V by 4 bases; bases with no gene match: 18. The CDR3 is 19 residues long. The CDR3 sequence: CASSFQGHGQRGSTDTQYF. In DNA form, the CDR3 reads TGTGCCAGCAGTTTCCAGGGTCACGGCCAGCGGGGCTCCACAGATACGCAGTATTTT.

This clonotype was observed many times. This chain connects TRBV20-1 to TRBJ2-5; 9 nucleotides line up with TRBD1. CDR1 DFQATT and CDR2 SNEGSKA come from the germline V gene (reference sequence). CDR3 length: 14 residues. Trimming at V came to 6 bases and at J to 1 base, leaving 6 bases not matched to a gene. The DNA of the CDR3 is TGCAGTGCCAGGACAGGGGCGACCCAAGAGACCCAGTACTTC. Protein: CSARTGATQETQYF.

By sample fraction, this clonotype is medium-sized. This sequence joins TRBV20-1 and TRBJ1-1; D is unresolved. Germline V gene sequence: CDR1 DFQATT, CDR2 SNEGSKA (reference sequence). Trimming removed 1 base from V and 4 bases from J, with 7 bases in between. The CDR3 runs 12 residues. The CDR3 here is CSARGGSTEAFF. Written as DNA, the CDR3 is TGCAGTGCTAGAGGAGGGTCCACTGAAGCTTTCTTT.

The table lists this clonotype with many counts. The chain employs TRBV20-1 and TRBJ2-7, with D perhaps TRBD1 or TRBD2 (5 bases each). This CDR3 region has 11 residues. Trimming pared 6 bases from V and 2 bases from J, leaving 8 bases between. Germline CDR1 and CDR2: DFQATT and SNEGSKA (reference sequence). In DNA form, the CDR3 reads TGCAGTGCGAGGGGCCCCTACGAGCAGTACTTC. This gives the protein CSARGPYEQYF.

This clonotype was seen ten or more times. V is TRBV7-6 and J is TRBJ2-5, with D possibly being TRBD2 (5 bases). The CDR3 is 15 residues long. Germline V gives CDR1 SGHVS, CDR2 FNYEAQ. Trimming pared 1 base from V and 7 bases from J, leaving 16 bases between. The CDR3 bases are TGTGCCAGCAGCTTAGACCCCACGGGCGCGGGGACCCAGTACTTC. It yields the protein CASSLDPTGAGTQYF.

This clonotype was found many times. The J gene is TRBJ2-1, the V gene TRBV7-2; the match to TRBD2 covers 8 bases. Germline assignment: CDR1 SGHTA and CDR2 FQGNSA. The CDR3 covers 16 residues. V dropped 0 bases and J dropped 6; count of bases not matched to a gene: 7. The CDR3 DNA is TGTGCCAGCAGCTTAGCGCCGGGGGGGCCTTTCAATGAGCAGTTCTTC. Protein sequence: CASSLAPGGPFNEQFF. Complete variable domain (other parts from reference TRBV7-2 and TRBJ2-1): GAGVSQSPSNKVTEKGKDVELRCDPISGHTALYWYRQSLGQGLEFLIYFQGNSAPDKSGLPSDRFSAERTGGSVSTLTIQRTQQEDSAVYLCASSLAPGGPFNEQFFGPGTRLTVL.

The rearrangement joins TRBV10-3 to TRBJ1-2, with 7 bases that match TRBD1. The CDR3 contains 14 residues. From germline, CDR1 is ENHRY and CDR2 SYGVKD. V shed 2 bases and J 6 bases; nucleotides not matched to a gene: 6. The CDR3 sequence: CAISETDRLHGYTF. CDR3 DNA sequence: TGTGCCATCAGTGAGACGGACAGGCTACATGGCTACACCTTC.

The chain has TRBV19 and TRBJ2-5; TRBD2 is a possible D gene (6 bases). Looked up from germline, CDR1 is LNHDA and CDR2 is SQIVND (reference sequence). The V and J ends lost 3 bases and 4 bases respectively, with 9 bases between them. This CDR3 has 13 amino acids. The CDR3 coding sequence is TGTGCCAGTAGTATCGGGGGAACAGAGACCCAGTACTTC. It yields the protein CASSIGGTETQYF.

This clonotype was found a few times. The gene calls are TRBV20-1 and TRBJ2-3, with a possible D match to TRBD2 (5 bases). V shed 3 bases and J shed 0 bases, with 7 bases lying between them. CDR1 and CDR2 from the germline V gene are DFQATT and SNEGSKA (reference sequence). The CDR3 spans 13 residues. The CDR3 DNA is TGCAGTGCTAGGTGGGAGAGCACAGATACGCAGTATTTT. It yields the protein CSARWESTDTQYF.

This clonotype came up many times. This chain uses TRBV20-1 with TRBJ2-3; TRBD2 might be the D (5 bases). CDR3 length: 14 residues. The germline V gene has CDR1 DFQATT and CDR2 SNEGSKA (reference sequence). The CDR3 protein is CSVAGEMGTDTQYF. In DNA, the CDR3 is TGCAGCGTCGCCGGGGAGATGGGCACAGATACGCAGTATTTT.

Remarks on this clonotype: Since a much larger clone is just one base distant, this may be a read error. The V call is TRBV12-3 or TRBV12-4, the J call TRBJ1-1, with no clear D. This CDR3 is built from 14 residues. The CDR3, as DNA: TGTGCCAGCAGTAGGAGGACTGAGGAAACTGAAACTTTCTTT. Protein: CASSRRTEETETFF.

In its sample, this clonotype was seen many times. The gene calls are TRBV21-1 and TRBJ2-7; TRBD2 reflects the table's D call only, with no check against the DNA. TRBV21-1 is annotated as a pseudogene. This CDR3 region has 17 residues. The CDR3 spells CASSFRTLDLGLIEQYF. CDR3 DNA sequence: TGTGCCAGCTCTTTCAGGACTCTCGACTTGGGTTTGATTGAGCAGTACTTC.

There are a few counts of this clonotype. V gene TRBV6-2 or TRBV6-3 combines with J gene TRBJ2-5, with 8 bases fitting TRBD2. This CDR3 comprises 17 residues. Trimming cost V 6 bases and J 6 bases; bases outside gene matches: 18. In germline, CDR1 is MNHEY, CDR2 SVGEGT. The CDR3 DNA is TGTGCCAGCAGACGCCCTCGAGGACGGGAGGGCCAGAAGACCCAGTACTTC. Protein sequence: CASRRPRGREGQKTQYF.

The chain joins TRBV15 to TRBJ2-7; 9 bases match TRBD1. The germline CDR1 and CDR2 sequences are LNHNV and YYDKDF (reference sequence). V gave up 3 bases and J gave up 0 bases; unmatched junction bases: 0. The CDR3 is made up of 14 amino acids. CDR3 region: CATSRDRGSYEQYF. CDR3 in DNA: TGTGCCACCAGCAGGGACAGGGGCTCCTACGAGCAGTACTTC.

This clonotype has only a few counts. The genes are TRBV4-3 and TRBJ2-7, with TRBD2 matching 8 bases. V was pared by 3 bases and J by 4 bases, with 8 bases of the junction left unmatched. The germline V gene encodes CDR1 LGHNA and CDR2 YSLEER. There are 15 residues in the CDR3. CDR3 region: CASSQSRGGGYEQYF. CDR3 coding DNA: TGCGCCAGCAGCCAGAGCCGGGGCGGGGGGTACGAGCAGTACTTC.

This clonotype showed up many times. The chain employs TRBV12-3 or TRBV12-4 and TRBJ2-1; 16 bases are shared with TRBD2. The CDR3 runs 18 residues. Germline trimming cut 6 bases from V and 4 bases from J; bases unmatched to any gene: 9. The CDR3 protein is CASSGTSGRVLSYNEQFF. The DNA for the CDR3 is TGTGCCAGCAGCGGGACTAGCGGGAGGGTTCTATCATACAATGAGCAGTTCTTC.

The V gene is TRBV2, the J gene TRBJ2-1; perhaps TRBD1 as D (6 bases). Looked up from germline, CDR1 is SNHLY and CDR2 is FYNNEI. V was clipped by 4 bases and J by 5 bases, with 15 bases between them. CDR3 length: 15 amino acids. The CDR3 DNA reads as TGTGCCAGCAGTGTAGCTAGGGGGTATGACAATGAGCAGTTCTTC. Amino acid sequence: CASSVARGYDNEQFF.

The chain employs TRBV6-6 and TRBJ2-7; D might be TRBD1 (6 bases). CDR3 length: 13 residues. The V end lost 6 bases, the J end lost 2 bases, and 11 bases lay between the germline ends. Germline values: CDR1 MNHNY, CDR2 SVGAGI (reference sequence). The CDR3 DNA reads as TGTGCCAGCAGCCGCGGACAGCCCTACGAGCAGTACTTC. As protein: CASSRGQPYEQYF.

This chain connects TRBV5-4 to TRBJ1-1; 9 bases fit TRBD1. Unmatched junction bases numbered 8, after V lost 1 base and J lost 4 bases. Germline assignment: CDR1 SGHNT and CDR2 YYREEE (reference sequence). The CDR3 loop spans 16 amino acids. The CDR3 spells CASSLPTGGRGTEAFF. The CDR3 DNA sequence: TGTGCCAGCAGCTTGCCGACAGGGGGGCGAGGCACTGAAGCTTTCTTT.

A few counts support this clonotype. The V call is TRBV27, the J call TRBJ2-7, with a possible D match to TRBD1 (6 bases). Trimming took off 1 base at V and 0 bases at J, with 10 bases between the two ends. Germline V gene data show CDR1 as MNHEY and CDR2 as SMNVEV (reference sequence). The CDR3 has 15 residues. This CDR3 reads CASSLWSGVSYEQYF. CDR3 bases: TGTGCCAGCAGTTTATGGTCAGGGGTCTCCTACGAGCAGTACTTC.

Comments on this clonotype: A read error is possible here, since a much larger clone lies one base away. V and J are TRBV7-2 and TRBJ1-3, with D maybe TRBD1 (6 bases). From germline, CDR1 is SGHTA and CDR2 FQGNSA. The CDR3 sequence is 14 residues long. Trimming stripped 7 bases from V and 4 bases from J, with 14 bases between. For the CDR3, the DNA is TGTGCCAGCAACTCCACCGGGACAGGAAACACCATATATTTT. Amino acids: CASNSTGTGNTIYF.

V is TRBV7-2 and J is TRBJ2-5, with D unclear. Germline assignment: CDR1 SGHTA and CDR2 FQGNSA. Trimming removed 7 bases at V and 3 bases at J, with 15 bases between. The CDR3 sequence is 14 residues long. The DNA for the CDR3 is TGTGCCAGCACCAGAACGCCAGGAAAAGAGACCCAGTACTTC. This sequence encodes CASTRTPGKETQYF.

Only a few counts were recorded for this clonotype. The rearrangement joins TRBV10-2 to TRBJ2-3, with D perhaps matching TRBD2 (7 bases). Per the germline V gene, CDR1 is WSHSY and CDR2 is SAAADI. The CDR3 spans 14 residues. V dropped 8 bases and J dropped 2 bases, with 14 bases sitting between them. CDR3 sequence reads: CASRGGGTTDTQYF. DNA for the CDR3: TGCGCCAGCCGAGGGGGGGGAACCACAGATACGCAGTATTTT.

This chain joins TRBV3-1 and TRBJ2-7; 10 bases align to TRBD1. Germline V gene data show CDR1 as LGHDT and CDR2 as YNNKEL (reference sequence). V lost 6 bases and J lost 3; bases outside the gene matches: 5. CDR3 length: 14 residues. The CDR3 loop is CASSAGQGHYEQYF. CDR3 bases: TGTGCCAGCAGTGCGGGACAGGGGCACTACGAGCAGTACTTC.